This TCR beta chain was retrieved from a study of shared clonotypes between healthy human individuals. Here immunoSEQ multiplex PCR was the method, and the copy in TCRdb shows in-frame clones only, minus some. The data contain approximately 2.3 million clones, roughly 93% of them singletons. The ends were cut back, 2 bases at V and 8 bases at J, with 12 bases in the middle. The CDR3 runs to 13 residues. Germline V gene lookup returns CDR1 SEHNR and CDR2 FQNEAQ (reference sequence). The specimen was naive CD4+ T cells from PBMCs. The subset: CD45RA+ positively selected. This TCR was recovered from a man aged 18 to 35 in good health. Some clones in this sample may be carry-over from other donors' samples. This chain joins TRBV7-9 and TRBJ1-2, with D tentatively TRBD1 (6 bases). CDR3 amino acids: CASSLPQGYGYTF. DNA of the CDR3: TGTGCCAGCAGCTTACCACAGGGTTACGGCTACACCTTC.